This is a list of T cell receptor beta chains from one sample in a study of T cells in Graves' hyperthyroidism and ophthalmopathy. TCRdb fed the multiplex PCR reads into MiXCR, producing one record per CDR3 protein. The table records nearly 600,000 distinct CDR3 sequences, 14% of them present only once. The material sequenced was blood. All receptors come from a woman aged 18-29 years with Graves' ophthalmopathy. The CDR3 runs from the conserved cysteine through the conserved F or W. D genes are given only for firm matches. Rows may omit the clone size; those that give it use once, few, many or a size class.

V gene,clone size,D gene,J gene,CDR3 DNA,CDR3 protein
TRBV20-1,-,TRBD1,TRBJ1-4,TGCAGTGCTAGAGACGGACAGGCCCTCGGAAAACTGTTTTTT,CSARDGQALGKLFF
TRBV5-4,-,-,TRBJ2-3,TGTGCCAGCAGCTTGGCCCAGCGGGGCACAGATACGCAGTATTTT,CASSLAQRGTDTQYF
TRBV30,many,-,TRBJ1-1,TGTGCCTGGAGTAACCAGGGAGACACTGAAGCTTTCTTT,CAWSNQGDTEAFF
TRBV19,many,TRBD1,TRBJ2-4,TGTGCCAGTAGTTTTCTGACAGGGTCGGCCAAAAACATTCAGTACTTC,CASSFLTGSAKNIQYF
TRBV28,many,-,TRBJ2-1,TGTGCCAGCAGTTCCCAACAGGGTCCGGCCCACGATGAGCAGTTCTTC,CASSSQQGPAHDEQFF
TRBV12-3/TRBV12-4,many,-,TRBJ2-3,TGTGCCAGCAGTTTTGGGCCTCCCGCAGACACGCAGTATTTT,CASSFGPPADTQYF
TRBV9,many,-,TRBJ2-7,TGTGCCAGCAGCGTACAAGGGGCCTCCTACGAGCAGTACTTC,CASSVQGASYEQYF
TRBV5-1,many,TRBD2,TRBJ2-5,TGCGCCAGCAGCGTACTAGCGGGAGAGGAGACCCAGTACTTC,CASSVLAGEETQYF
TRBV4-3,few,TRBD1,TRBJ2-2,TGCGCCAGCAGCCAAGGACAGGGGTGGAACACCGGGGAGCTGTTTTTT,CASSQGQGWNTGELFF
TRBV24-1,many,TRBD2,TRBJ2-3,TGTGCCACCAGTGATCCCCTACTTGGACTAGCGGGGGCAGATACGCAGTATTTT,CATSDPLLGLAGADTQYF
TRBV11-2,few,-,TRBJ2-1,TGTGCCAGCGGCAGGGGTGATGAGCAGTTCTTC,CASGRGDEQFF
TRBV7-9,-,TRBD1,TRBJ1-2,TGTGCCAGCAGCTTCGGCCTCGACAGGGACTATGGCTACACCTTC,CASSFGLDRDYGYTF
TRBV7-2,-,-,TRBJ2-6,TGTGTGTGTAGAGGGGTCTCTGGGGCCAACGTCCTGACTTTC,CVCRGVSGANVLTF
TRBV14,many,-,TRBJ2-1,TGTGCCAGCAGCCAGACTTGGGCCTACAATGAGCAGTTCTTC,CASSQTWAYNEQFF
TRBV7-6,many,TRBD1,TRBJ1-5,TGTGCCAGCAGTCTAGACAGGGATGGCAATCAGCCCCAGCATTTT,CASSLDRDGNQPQHF
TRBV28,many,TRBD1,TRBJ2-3,TGTGCCAGCAGTTTACGGGACAGGGGTTTGAGCACAGATACGCAGTATTTT,CASSLRDRGLSTDTQYF
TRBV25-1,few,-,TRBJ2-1,TGTGCCAGTTTAGGCCTAAGGAGAGGTTATGACAATGAGCAGTTCTTC,CASLGLRRGYDNEQFF
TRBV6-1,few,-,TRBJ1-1,TGTGCCATCCGGACCGTAAGGAACACTGAAGCTTTCTTT,CAIRTVRNTEAFF
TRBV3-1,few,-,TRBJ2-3,TGTGCCAGCAGCGCCGCAGGCCAAGAAGGAGATACGCAGTATTTT,CASSAAGQEGDTQYF
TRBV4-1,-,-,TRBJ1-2,TGCGCCAGCAGCCAAGAGGCCCGACGCTACACCTTC,CASSQEARRYTF
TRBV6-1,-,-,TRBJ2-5,TGTGCCAGCAGTGAATCTGTGGGGAAAGAGGAGACCCAGTACTTC,CASSESVGKEETQYF
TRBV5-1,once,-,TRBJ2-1,TGCGCCAGCAGCCCGGGGATGGGGGCCTCCTACAATGAGCAGTTCTTC,CASSPGMGASYNEQFF
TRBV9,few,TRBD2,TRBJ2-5,TGTGCCAGCAGCGCCCATCGCGCGAGAGCGGGAGGGCGGGAGACCCAGTACTTC,CASSAHRARAGGRETQYF
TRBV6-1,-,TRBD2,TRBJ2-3,TGTGCCAGTCTTAGCGGGAGGGCCGCAGATACGCAGTATTTT,CASLSGRAADTQYF
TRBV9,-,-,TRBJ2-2,TGTGCCAGCAGCGTCTGGTTGTACACCGGGGAGCTGTTTTTT,CASSVWLYTGELFF
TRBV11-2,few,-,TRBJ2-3,TGTGCCAGCAGCTTAGTATTAGACATAAGCACAGATACGCAGTATTTT,CASSLVLDISTDTQYF
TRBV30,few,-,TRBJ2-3,TGTGCCTGGCTGTTAGATACGCAGTATTTT,CAWLLDTQYF
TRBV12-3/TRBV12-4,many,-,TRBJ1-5,TGTGCCAGCAGTGGGACGGTCTATAGCAATCAGCCCCAGCATTTT,CASSGTVYSNQPQHF
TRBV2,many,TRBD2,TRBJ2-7,TGTGCCAGCAGCCCTCGGCAGAGCGGGAGGTCTCGGCAGTACTTC,CASSPRQSGRSRQYF
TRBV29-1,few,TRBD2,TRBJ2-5,TGCAGCGCAAACGGCCTAGCGGGAGGAGAGACCCAGTACTTC,CSANGLAGGETQYF
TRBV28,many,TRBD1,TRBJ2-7,TGTGCCAGCAGCCCAGGGGGTGTGGGCTACGAGCAGTACTTC,CASSPGGVGYEQYF
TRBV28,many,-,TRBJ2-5,TGTGCCAGCAGCGCTCTAACAGCGGAAATGAGCGAGACCCAGTACTTC,CASSALTAEMSETQYF
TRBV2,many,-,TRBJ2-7,TGTGCCAGCTCGACAGTCTACGAGCAGTACTTC,CASSTVYEQYF
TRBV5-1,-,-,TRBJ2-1,TGCGCCAGCAGCCCTTTTCCCGGGACCGAAGGCGATGAGCAGTTCTTC,CASSPFPGTEGDEQFF
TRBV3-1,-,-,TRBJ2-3,TGTGCCAGCAGCCATGCGGGGCTCACAGATACGCAGTATTTT,CASSHAGLTDTQYF
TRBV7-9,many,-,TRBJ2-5,TGTGCCAGCAGCCACCGGAGGGACCAAGAGACCCAGTACTTC,CASSHRRDQETQYF
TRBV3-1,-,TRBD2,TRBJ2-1,TGTGCCAGCAGCCAAGGGAGCGGGAGGAATGAGCAGTTCTTC,CASSQGSGRNEQFF
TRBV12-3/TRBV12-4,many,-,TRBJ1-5,TGTGCCAGCAGTTTGACATGGACGGCAAATCAGCCCCAGCATTTT,CASSLTWTANQPQHF
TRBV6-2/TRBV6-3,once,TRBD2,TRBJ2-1,TGTGCCAGCAGTTACTCCGGGACTAGCGGGAGTGGGTCCTACAATGAGCAGTTCTTC,CASSYSGTSGSGSYNEQFF
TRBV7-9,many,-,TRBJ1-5,TGTGCCAGCAGCTTAGGGGGGACGGGGGACGGTCAGCCCCAGCATTTT,CASSLGGTGDGQPQHF
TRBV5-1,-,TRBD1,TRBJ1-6,TGCGCCAGCAGCCCCGCGGACGCAGGGGGTGGTAATTCACCCCTCCACTTT,CASSPADAGGGNSPLHF
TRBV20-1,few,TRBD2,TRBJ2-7,TGCAGTGCTAGAGATCGCGGGGGGGCTTTCCCCTACGAGCAGTACTTC,CSARDRGGAFPYEQYF
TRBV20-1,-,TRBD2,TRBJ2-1,TGCAGTGCTACCGGACTAGCGGGAGGAAGTTTGTACAATGAGCAGTTCTTC,CSATGLAGGSLYNEQFF
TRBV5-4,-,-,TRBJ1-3,TGTGCCAGCAGCGACGGTCCCCAAGGAAACACCATATATTTT,CASSDGPQGNTIYF
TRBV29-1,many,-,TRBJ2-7,TGCAGCGTTGTGGGGTACGACGAGCAGTACTTC,CSVVGYDEQYF
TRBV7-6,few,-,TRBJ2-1,TGTGCCAGCAGCTTAGGCCGTAGCGGTCCGGAAAGCTCCTACAATGAGCAGTTCTTC,CASSLGRSGPESSYNEQFF
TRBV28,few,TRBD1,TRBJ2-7,TGTGCCAGCACGATGTCCGGGACAGCCTCCTACGAGCAGTACTTC,CASTMSGTASYEQYF
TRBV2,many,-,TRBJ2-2,TGTGCCAGCAGTGAATGGGGGCCTCTGAACACCGGGGAGCTGTTTTTT,CASSEWGPLNTGELFF
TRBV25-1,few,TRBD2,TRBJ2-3,TGTGCCAGCAGTGACGGGACTAGCGACGGTACGCAGTATTTT,CASSDGTSDGTQYF
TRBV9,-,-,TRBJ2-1,TGTGCCAGCAGCGTAGTATCGACCGGGAGAGGCTCCTACAATGAGCAGTTCTTC,CASSVVSTGRGSYNEQFF